The rows below give T cell receptor beta chains drawn from one sample of a study of shared T cell receptors in the human thymus. Measured with immunoSEQ multiplex PCR; TCRdb has only the in-frame clones, and not every one. The sample has more than 550,000 clones, around 85% seen once. Another study also made use of these data, one on human thymus T cells.

The sequencing sample was made of thymocytes. The receptors originated from a girl under two years old with a congenital heart defect. The CDR3 runs from the conserved cysteine through the conserved F or W. The order of the fields is D gene, clone size, V gene, J gene, CDR3 DNA, CDR3 protein. The D gene is left open where the match is weak. Clone size appears in some rows only: once, few, many, or a class for an expanded clone.

d_call: TRBD1; clone_size: -; v_call: TRBV5-4; j_call: TRBJ1-6; cdr3_nt: TGTGCCAGCAGCTTGGGTAACAGGGGGCATGATCCGTATAATTCACCCCTCCACTTT; cdr3_aa: CASSLGNRGHDPYNSPLHF
d_call: TRBD1; clone_size: few; v_call: TRBV5-1; j_call: TRBJ2-1; cdr3_nt: TGCGCCAGCAGCACGGACAGGGCCAATGAGCAGTTCTTC; cdr3_aa: CASSTDRANEQFF
d_call: TRBD1; clone_size: once; v_call: TRBV15; j_call: TRBJ1-2; cdr3_nt: TGTGCCACCAGCCGCCCGGCTCAGGGGGAGTACTATGGCTACACCTTC; cdr3_aa: CATSRPAQGEYYGYTF
d_call: TRBD2; clone_size: -; v_call: TRBV2; j_call: TRBJ2-1; cdr3_nt: TGTGCCAGTACGGGCCCGAAAGCGGGGGGCATCTACAATGAGCAGTTCTTC; cdr3_aa: CASTGPKAGGIYNEQFF
d_call: -; clone_size: -; v_call: TRBV5-1; j_call: TRBJ2-1; cdr3_nt: TGCGCCAGCAGCCTCCGGGACTCGTACAATGAGCAGTTCTTC; cdr3_aa: CASSLRDSYNEQFF
d_call: TRBD1; clone_size: -; v_call: TRBV11-2; j_call: TRBJ1-4; cdr3_nt: TGTGCCAGCAGCAACAGGGACAGGGGGTTTGAAAAACTGTTTTTT; cdr3_aa: CASSNRDRGFEKLFF
d_call: -; clone_size: -; v_call: TRBV4-1; j_call: TRBJ1-4; cdr3_nt: TGCGCCAGCAGCCAAGGTTGGCCGTCTTGGGAGGAGGATGAAAAACTGTTTTTT; cdr3_aa: CASSQGWPSWEEDEKLFF
d_call: -; clone_size: -; v_call: TRBV10-2; j_call: TRBJ2-7; cdr3_nt: TGCGCCAGCAGTGCTAGGAGACAGGCGGTCTACGAGCAGTACTTC; cdr3_aa: CASSARRQAVYEQYF
d_call: TRBD1; clone_size: -; v_call: TRBV18; j_call: TRBJ1-2; cdr3_nt: TGTGCCAGCTCACCGCGGGACAGGGGATTTGGTGGCTACACCTTC; cdr3_aa: CASSPRDRGFGGYTF
d_call: TRBD1; clone_size: -; v_call: TRBV5-1; j_call: TRBJ1-1; cdr3_nt: TGCGCCAGCAGCTTGGGGGCGGACAGGGATATGAACACTGAAGCTTTCTTT; cdr3_aa: CASSLGADRDMNTEAFF
d_call: TRBD1; clone_size: -; v_call: TRBV5-6; j_call: TRBJ1-2; cdr3_nt: TGTGCCAGCAGTATAGTGACAGGGGCCGCGAACTATGGCTACACCTTC; cdr3_aa: CASSIVTGAANYGYTF
d_call: -; clone_size: -; v_call: TRBV11-2; j_call: TRBJ2-1; cdr3_nt: TGTGCCAGCAGCTTTCGCGACTTCCAGTTCTTC; cdr3_aa: CASSFRDFQFF
d_call: -; clone_size: -; v_call: TRBV27; j_call: TRBJ2-1; cdr3_nt: TGTGCCAGCAGCATCGATCGGGTATACAATGAGCAGTTCTTC; cdr3_aa: CASSIDRVYNEQFF
d_call: -; clone_size: -; v_call: TRBV5-1; j_call: TRBJ2-3; cdr3_nt: TGCGCTGAACCTGGGGCAGGTCGATCCACAGATACGCAGTATTTT; cdr3_aa: CAEPGAGRSTDTQYF
d_call: TRBD2; clone_size: -; v_call: TRBV11-2; j_call: TRBJ2-7; cdr3_nt: TGTGCCAGCAGCTTAGGACCAAGCGGGGGCCGTTGGTACGAGCAGTACTTC; cdr3_aa: CASSLGPSGGRWYEQYF
d_call: -; clone_size: -; v_call: TRBV6-1; j_call: TRBJ1-2; cdr3_nt: TGTGCCAGCATTACGCAGCAGGCTCCTAACTATGGCTACACCTTC; cdr3_aa: CASITQQAPNYGYTF
d_call: -; clone_size: -; v_call: TRBV6-6; j_call: TRBJ1-3; cdr3_nt: TGTGCCAGCAGTTACCACAGGTTCTCTGGAAACACCATATATTTT; cdr3_aa: CASSYHRFSGNTIYF
d_call: -; clone_size: -; v_call: TRBV5-6; j_call: TRBJ2-3; cdr3_nt: TGTGCCAGCAGAACTACGGGGTCCACAGATACGCAGTATTTT; cdr3_aa: CASRTTGSTDTQYF
d_call: -; clone_size: -; v_call: TRBV5-1; j_call: TRBJ2-1; cdr3_nt: TGCGCCAGCAGCTTGGTATCAGGTTGGGAGCAGTTCTTC; cdr3_aa: CASSLVSGWEQFF
d_call: -; clone_size: -; v_call: TRBV29-1; j_call: TRBJ1-3; cdr3_nt: TGCAGCGTTATGACAGGCGGGTCCTCTGGAAACACCATATATTTT; cdr3_aa: CSVMTGGSSGNTIYF
d_call: -; clone_size: -; v_call: TRBV6-1; j_call: TRBJ2-2; cdr3_nt: TGTGCCAGCAGGGGGGCGGTCGGGGAGCTGTTTTTT; cdr3_aa: CASRGAVGELFF
d_call: -; clone_size: -; v_call: TRBV28; j_call: TRBJ2-3; cdr3_nt: TGTGCCAGCGCCGCTGCCGGAAGTGAGGTCCGAAATACGCAGTATTTT; cdr3_aa: CASAAAGSEVRNTQYF
d_call: -; clone_size: -; v_call: TRBV6-1; j_call: TRBJ2-7; cdr3_nt: TGTGCCAGCAGTGAAGTAGGAGATTTCTACGAGCAGTACTTC; cdr3_aa: CASSEVGDFYEQYF
d_call: -; clone_size: -; v_call: TRBV6-4; j_call: TRBJ1-5; cdr3_nt: TGTGCCAGCAGTGACTTAAAGGCCGGGCCCCCCTATGGTGCCCTTGAGGGTCAGCCCCAGCATTTT; cdr3_aa: CASSDLKAGPPYGALEGQPQHF
d_call: -; clone_size: -; v_call: TRBV6-1; j_call: TRBJ2-5; cdr3_nt: TGTGTCAGCAGTGAAGGACTCCCGTACCAAGAGACCCAGTACTTC; cdr3_aa: CVSSEGLPYQETQYF
d_call: -; clone_size: -; v_call: TRBV2; j_call: TRBJ1-3; cdr3_nt: TGTGCCAGCAGCCCTGACAGGCCGGGAAACACCATATATTTT; cdr3_aa: CASSPDRPGNTIYF
d_call: TRBD2; clone_size: -; v_call: TRBV7-2; j_call: TRBJ2-2; cdr3_nt: TGTGCCAGCAGCGCCGAGCGGGGACCTTTAACCGGGGAGCTGTTTTTT; cdr3_aa: CASSAERGPLTGELFF
d_call: -; clone_size: once; v_call: TRBV5-1; j_call: TRBJ1-2; cdr3_nt: TGCGCCAGCAGCTCCCTAAGCGGGGAAGGTAACTATGGCTACACCTTC; cdr3_aa: CASSSLSGEGNYGYTF
d_call: TRBD1; clone_size: -; v_call: TRBV25-1; j_call: TRBJ1-4; cdr3_nt: TGTGCCAGCAGTGGGGGACAGGGGAGGGAAAAACTGTTTTTT; cdr3_aa: CASSGGQGREKLFF
d_call: -; clone_size: -; v_call: TRBV13; j_call: TRBJ2-1; cdr3_nt: TGTGCCAGCAGTCCGGACTTACAAAACAATGAGCAGTTCTTC; cdr3_aa: CASSPDLQNNEQFF
d_call: TRBD1; clone_size: once; v_call: TRBV5-4; j_call: TRBJ2-2; cdr3_nt: TGTGCCAGCACCGGACAGGGAACGAACACCGGGGAGCTGTTTTTT; cdr3_aa: CASTGQGTNTGELFF
d_call: -; clone_size: -; v_call: TRBV7-9; j_call: TRBJ1-4; cdr3_nt: TGTGCCAGCAGCTTAGTAATTAAGGGGAGGGAAAAACTGTTTTTT; cdr3_aa: CASSLVIKGREKLFF
d_call: TRBD2; clone_size: -; v_call: TRBV5-1; j_call: TRBJ2-3; cdr3_nt: TGCGCCAGCAGCTTGGGCTCCTTAGCGCCGGGGGGAGATACGCAGTATTTT; cdr3_aa: CASSLGSLAPGGDTQYF
d_call: -; clone_size: once; v_call: TRBV5-6; j_call: TRBJ1-5; cdr3_nt: TGTGCCAGCAGCGCGGGAGTCGGCAATCAGCCCCAGCATTTT; cdr3_aa: CASSAGVGNQPQHF
d_call: -; clone_size: -; v_call: TRBV21-1; j_call: TRBJ1-1; cdr3_nt: TGTGCCAGCAGCACACAGGGTCGGGCGACCAGCTTTAGGGTCACTGAAGCTTTCTTT; cdr3_aa: CASSTQGRATSFRVTEAFF
d_call: -; clone_size: -; v_call: TRBV4-3; j_call: TRBJ2-3; cdr3_nt: TGCGCCAGCAGCCAGACATCCTCCGGGGGAGATACGCAGTATTTT; cdr3_aa: CASSQTSSGGDTQYF
d_call: TRBD2; clone_size: -; v_call: TRBV6-1; j_call: TRBJ2-2; cdr3_nt: TGTGCCAGCAGTGAAGGACTAGCGGGGGATCGCGGCGGGGAGCTGTTTTTT; cdr3_aa: CASSEGLAGDRGGELFF
d_call: -; clone_size: -; v_call: TRBV7-2; j_call: TRBJ2-7; cdr3_nt: TGTGCCAGCAGCTCTCACTACCTCCCCGTTTTCGAGCAGTACTTC; cdr3_aa: CASSSHYLPVFEQYF
d_call: -; clone_size: once; v_call: TRBV4-2; j_call: TRBJ1-3; cdr3_nt: TGTGCCAGCAGCCTTACCTCATCCTCATGGGGGGAAGACTCTGGAAACACCATATATTTT; cdr3_aa: CASSLTSSSWGEDSGNTIYF
d_call: -; clone_size: -; v_call: TRBV5-1; j_call: TRBJ1-1; cdr3_nt: TGCGCCAGCAGCTTCAGGGGTTCCACTGAAGCTTTCTTT; cdr3_aa: CASSFRGSTEAFF
d_call: TRBD1; clone_size: -; v_call: TRBV4-1; j_call: TRBJ1-2; cdr3_nt: TGCGCCAGCAGCCAAGATAGGGGGACAGGGCCTAACTATGGCTACACCTTC; cdr3_aa: CASSQDRGTGPNYGYTF